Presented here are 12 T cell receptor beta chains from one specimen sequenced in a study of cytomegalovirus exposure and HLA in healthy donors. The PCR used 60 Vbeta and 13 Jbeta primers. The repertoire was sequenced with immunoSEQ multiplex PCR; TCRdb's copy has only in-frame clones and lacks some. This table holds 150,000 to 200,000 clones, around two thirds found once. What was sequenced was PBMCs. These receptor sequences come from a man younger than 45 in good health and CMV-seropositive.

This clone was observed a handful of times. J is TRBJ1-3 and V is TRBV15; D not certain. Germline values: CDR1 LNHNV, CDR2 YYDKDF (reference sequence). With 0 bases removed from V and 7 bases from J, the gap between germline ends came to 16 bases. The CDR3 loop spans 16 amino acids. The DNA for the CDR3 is TGTGCCACCAGCAGAGACCCTAATTTAATCGGGAACACCATATATTTT. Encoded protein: CATSRDPNLIGNTIYF.

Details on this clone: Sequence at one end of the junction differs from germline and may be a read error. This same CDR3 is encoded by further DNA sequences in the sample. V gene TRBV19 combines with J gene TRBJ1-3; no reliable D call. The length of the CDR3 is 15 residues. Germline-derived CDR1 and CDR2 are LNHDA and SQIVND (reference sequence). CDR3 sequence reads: CATTLSSNSVNTIYF. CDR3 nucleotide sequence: TGCGCCACCACCTTGTCGAGTAACTCTGTAAACACCATATATTTT.

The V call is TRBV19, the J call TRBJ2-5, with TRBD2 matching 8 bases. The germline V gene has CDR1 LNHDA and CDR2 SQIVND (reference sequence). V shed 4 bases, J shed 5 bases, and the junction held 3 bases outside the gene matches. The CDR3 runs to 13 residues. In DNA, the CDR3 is TGTGCCAGTAGTACCGTAGCGGGGGAGACCCAGTACTTC. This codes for CASSTVAGETQYF.

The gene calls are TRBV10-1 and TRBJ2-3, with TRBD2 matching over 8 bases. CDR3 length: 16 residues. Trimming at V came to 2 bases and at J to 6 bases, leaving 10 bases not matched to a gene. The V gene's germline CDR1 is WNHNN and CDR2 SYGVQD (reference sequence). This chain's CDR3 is CASSEALAGTRDTQYF. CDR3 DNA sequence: TGCGCCAGCAGTGAGGCGTTAGCGGGGACGCGGGATACGCAGTATTTT.

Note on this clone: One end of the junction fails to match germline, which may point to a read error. The CDR3 coding sequence is TGCGCCAGCAGCATCCAAGGAACGAACACCGGGGAGCTGTTCTTT. Protein: CASSIQGTNTGELFF. The chain joins TRBV5-1 to TRBJ2-2, with a tentative D call TRBD2 (5 bases). CDR1 and CDR2 from the germline V gene are SGHRS and YFSETQ. The CDR3 length is 15 residues.

The CDR3 region is CASSVNSKRVTGELFF. For the CDR3, the DNA is TGTGCCAGCAGCGTTAACTCCAAAAGAGTGACCGGGGAGCTGTTTTTT. This chain connects TRBV9 to TRBJ2-2, with unresolved D. The V gene lost 2 bases and the J gene lost 5 bases, with 16 bases spanning the gap. This CDR3 has 16 amino acids. Germline loops: CDR1 SGDLS, CDR2 YYNGEE.

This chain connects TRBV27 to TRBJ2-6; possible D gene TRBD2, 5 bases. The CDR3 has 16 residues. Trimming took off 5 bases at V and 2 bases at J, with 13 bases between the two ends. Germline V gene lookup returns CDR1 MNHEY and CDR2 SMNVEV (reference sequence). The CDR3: CASSLGGWTGANVLTF. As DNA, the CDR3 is TGTGCCAGCAGTCTTGGAGGTTGGACTGGGGCCAACGTCCTGACTTTC. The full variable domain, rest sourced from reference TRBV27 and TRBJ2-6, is EAQVTQNPRYLITVTGKKLTVTCSQNMNHEYMSWYRQDPGLGLRQIYYSMNVEVTDKGDVPEGYKVSRKEKRNFPLILESPSPNQTSLYFCASSLGGWTGANVLTFGAGSRLTVL.

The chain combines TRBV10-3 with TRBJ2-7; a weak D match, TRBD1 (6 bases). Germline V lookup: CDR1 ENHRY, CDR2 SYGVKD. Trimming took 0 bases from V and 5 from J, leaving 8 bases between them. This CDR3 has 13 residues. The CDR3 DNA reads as TGTGCCATCAGTGAGTCGTGGGACAACGAGCAGTACTTC. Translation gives CAISESWDNEQYF.

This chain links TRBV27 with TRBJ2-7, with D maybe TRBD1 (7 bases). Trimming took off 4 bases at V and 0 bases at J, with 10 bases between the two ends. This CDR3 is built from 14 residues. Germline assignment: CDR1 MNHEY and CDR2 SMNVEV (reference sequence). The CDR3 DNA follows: TGTGCCAGCAGTTCAGGGGGGAGCTCCTACGAGCAGTACTTC. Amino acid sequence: CASSSGGSSYEQYF.

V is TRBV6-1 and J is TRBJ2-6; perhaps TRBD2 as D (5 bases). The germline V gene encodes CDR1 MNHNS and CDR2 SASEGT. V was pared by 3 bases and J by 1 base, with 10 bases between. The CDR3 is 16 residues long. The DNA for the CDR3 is TGTGCCAGCAGTGACCGGTGGGAGTCTGGGGCCAACGTCCTGACTTTC. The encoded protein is CASSDRWESGANVLTF.

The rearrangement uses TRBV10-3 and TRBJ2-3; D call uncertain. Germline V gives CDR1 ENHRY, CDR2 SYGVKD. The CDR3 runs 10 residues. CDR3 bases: TGTCCCCCAGAACGAGATACGCAGTATTTT. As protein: CPPERDTQYF.

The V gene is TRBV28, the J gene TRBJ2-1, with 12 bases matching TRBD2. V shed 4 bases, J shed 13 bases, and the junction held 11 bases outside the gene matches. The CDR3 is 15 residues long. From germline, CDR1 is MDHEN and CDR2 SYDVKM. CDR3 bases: TGTGCCAGCAGTTCCCACCTGACTAGCGGGAGATTTCAGTTCTTC. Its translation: CASSSHLTSGRFQFF.